This TCR beta chain was found in a study of cytomegalovirus exposure and HLA in healthy donors. To note about this clone: Its antigen is unidentified.

The donors were in the approximately 120-subject validation cohort, distinct from the approximately 700-subject first cohort. Study-wide results and limits: A list of approximately 160 TCR beta chains associated with cytomegalovirus was given. A few chains tied to CMV proved CMV antigen-specific in vitro.

The V gene's germline CDR1 is SGHTS and CDR2 YDEGEE. The CDR3 totals 15 residues. V was pared by 0 bases and J by 7 bases, with 16 bases between. TCRdb's copy holds only in-frame clones and misses some; the assay was immunoSEQ multiplex PCR. Among about 240,000 clones listed, approximately 83% were seen once. The chain joins TRBV5-8 to TRBJ1-2; a weak D match, TRBD1 (6 bases). The clonotype comes from a young woman in good health and CMV-seropositive. Sequencing was carried out using PBMCs. CDR3: CASSLDRQVVLGYTF. The CDR3 nucleotides read TGTGCCAGCAGCTTGGACCGACAGGTAGTGCTTGGCTACACCTTC.